This T cell receptor (beta chain) comes out of a study of T cell responses to AZD1222 COVID-19 vaccine. Assay: immunoSEQ multiplex PCR; the TCRdb copy retains only in-frame clones and omits some. The sample comprises more than 85,000 clones, about 85% of which are singletons, and over 1.5% rests with the top ten. This CDR3 has 14 residues. Study-wide results and caveats: Most donors were white British, females outnumbered males, and clonal diversity was possibly underestimated.

This clone was recorded once. Its antigen is currently unknown. This chain joins TRBV21-1 and TRBJ2-5; the table names TRBD1, a call not compared with the DNA. TRBV21-1 is recorded as a pseudogene. The source of this sequence is an adult in good health. The material sequenced was peripheral blood, taken on day 0 of AZD1222 vaccination. The DNA for the CDR3 is TGTGCCAGCAGCAAAAGGGGAATCCAAGAGACCCAGTACTTC. It specifies CASSKRGIQETQYF.